These T cell receptor beta chains were read from a single sample in a study of graft-versus-host responses after intestinal transplantation. The repertoire was sequenced with immunoSEQ multiplex PCR; TCRdb's copy has only in-frame clones and lacks some. This table holds almost 5,500 clones, 25% to 35% found once. Sequenced material: alloreactive CD4+ T cells from a mixed lymphocyte reaction culture, taken before transplantation. These receptors were collected from a human patient who was an organ donor for intestinal transplantation. CDR3s include the opening cysteine and the closing phenylalanine or tryptophan.

v_call,j_call,cdr3_aa
TRBV5-4,TRBJ1-2,CASSLDLGNYGYTF
TRBV2,TRBJ1-5,CASSGGEGSQPQHF
TRBV5-1,TRBJ2-3,CASSLVVGGDTQYF
TRBV6-5,TRBJ2-7,CASSYRGTYEQYF
TRBV18,TRBJ2-3,CASSPTSYSDTQYF
TRBV6-5,TRBJ1-5,CASRGAEGSNQPQHF
TRBV6-4,TRBJ1-1,CASSDSAPRRMNTEAFF
TRBV25-1,TRBJ2-3,CASSPDTDTQYF
TRBV11-1,TRBJ1-2,CASSSRNEAGKTYGYTF
TRBV7-2,TRBJ2-1,CASSSQASSYNEQFF
TRBV9,TRBJ2-3,CASSVDSIGTMKDTQYF
TRBV30,TRBJ1-6,CAWSVQGANSPLHF
TRBV11-1,TRBJ2-1,CASSETLAGKRGNEQFF
TRBV11-2,TRBJ2-7,CASSLVEGYEQYF
TRBV18,.,CASSRAWAGAYYEQYF
TRBV16,TRBJ1-2,CASSHVKIVRKTYGYTF
TRBV6-6,TRBJ2-1,CASTTSIWEDTEQFF
TRBV2,TRBJ2-7,CASSGLGLLSYEQYF
TRBV18,TRBJ1-6,CASSRRGMSDSPLHF
TRBV19,TRBJ1-5,CASKPGHAFSNQPQHF
TRBV5-1,TRBJ2-2,CASSLGLAGNTGELFF
TRBV7-9,TRBJ2-3,CASSYTDTQYF